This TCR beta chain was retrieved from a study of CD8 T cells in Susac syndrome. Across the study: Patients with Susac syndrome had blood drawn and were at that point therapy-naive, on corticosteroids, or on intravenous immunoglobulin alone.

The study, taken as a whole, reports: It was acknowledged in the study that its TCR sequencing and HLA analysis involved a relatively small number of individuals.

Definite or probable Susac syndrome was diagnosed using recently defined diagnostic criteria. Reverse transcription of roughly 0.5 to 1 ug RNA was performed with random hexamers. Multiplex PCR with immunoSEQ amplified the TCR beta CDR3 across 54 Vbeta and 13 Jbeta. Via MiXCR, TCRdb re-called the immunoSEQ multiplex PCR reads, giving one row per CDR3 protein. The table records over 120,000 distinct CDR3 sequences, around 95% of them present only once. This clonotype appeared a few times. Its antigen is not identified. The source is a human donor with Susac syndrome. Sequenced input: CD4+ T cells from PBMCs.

CDR3 DNA sequence: TGTGCCAGCTCACAAGACAGGGGCAATCAGCCCCAGCATTTT. It encodes CASSQDRGNQPQHF. The chain employs TRBV18 and TRBJ1-5; 7 bases are a match to TRBD1. The CDR3 length is 14 residues. The germline gives CDR1 KGHSH, CDR2 LQKENI. V gave up 4 bases and J gave up 2 bases; unmatched junction bases: 2. Filled out from reference TRBV18 and TRBJ1-5, the complete variable domain reads NAGVMQNPRHLVRRRGQEARLRCSPMKGHSHVYWYRQLPEEGLKFMVYLQKENIIDESGMPKERFSAEFPKEGPSILRIQQVVRGDSAAYFCASSQDRGNQPQHFGDGTRLSIL.